This entry lists 28 T cell receptor beta chains sequenced from one sample in a study of Tregs in tolerant kidney transplant recipients (dated by TCRdb to between 2017 and 2020). Libraries were prepared through the immunoSEQ multiplex PCR assay. This is the immuneACCESS table as TCRdb keeps it, with only in-frame sequences that have V and J called. A part of the clones is gone; compared with another copy, unresolved V genes explain less than half, and the rest is unexplained. In all, the sample holds some 110,000 clones, and roughly 93% of those were seen once. Less than 0.7% of the sample lies in the top ten. Sequenced material: CD4+ T cells from blood. The receptors derive from a human donor in good health.

The V gene is TRBV6-1, the J gene TRBJ2-7, with D hard to call. With 0 bases removed from V and 2 bases from J, the gap between germline ends came to 2 bases. The CDR3 covers 12 residues. In germline, CDR1 is MNHNS, CDR2 SASEGT. The CDR3 reads CASSEAAYEQYF. CDR3 bases: TGTGCCAGCAGTGAAGCGGCCTACGAGCAGTACTTC.

The chain is built from TRBV5-6 and TRBJ2-7; TRBD1 aligns across 8 bases. V was clipped by 4 bases and J by 7 bases; unmatched bases: 10. The germline CDR1 and CDR2 sequences are SGHDT and YYEEEE. The CDR3 has 14 amino acids. In DNA form, the CDR3 reads TGTGCCAGCAGCCCTCGGACAGGGACGGGGGAGCAGTACTTC. Translating gives CASSPRTGTGEQYF.

The V and J genes are TRBV2 and TRBJ1-2, with 9 positions matching TRBD1. CDR3 length: 13 amino acids. Germline CDR1 SNHLY, CDR2 FYNNEI. V lost 4 bases to trimming and J lost 7 bases; unmatched junction nucleotides: 4. CDR3 coding DNA: TGTGCCAGCAGTGGGACAGGGGCGGGTGGCTACACCTTC. Translation gives CASSGTGAGGYTF.

In this sample, this clone turned up once. The chain links TRBV2 to TRBJ1-2, with 7 nucleotides matching TRBD1. The V segment lost 5 bases and the J segment 13 bases; nucleotides outside the gene matches: 19. This CDR3 spans 15 amino acids. Germline V gene sequence: CDR1 SNHLY, CDR2 FYNNEI. The CDR3 region is CASSTYGTALKGCTF. The CDR3, as DNA: TGTGCCAGCAGTACGTATGGGACAGCCCTCAAGGGTTGCACCTTC.

This CDR3 is CASSLRQGGYNEQFF. The CDR3 DNA follows: TGTGCCAGCAGCTTAAGGCAGGGAGGCTACAATGAGCAGTTCTTC. The chain is built from TRBV11-1 and TRBJ2-1; the D gene is possibly TRBD2 (6 bases). The germline V and J ends were trimmed by 2 bases and 3 bases, with 11 bases remaining between them. This CDR3 spans 15 amino acids. The germline CDR1 and CDR2 sequences are SGHAT and FQDESV (reference sequence).

The rearrangement links TRBV9 to TRBJ2-3; 8 nucleotides agree with TRBD2. Germline CDR1 and CDR2: SGDLS and YYNGEE. The CDR3 is 16 residues long. With V trimmed by 5 bases and J by 4 bases, 12 bases remained unmatched. The CDR3: CASRQDRGGIPDTQYF. Here the CDR3 DNA reads TGTGCCAGCAGACAAGACCGGGGGGGCATACCAGATACGCAGTATTTT.

V is TRBV2 and J is TRBJ2-4, with TRBD2 identical over 12 bases. CDR3 length: 18 amino acids. Per the germline V gene, CDR1 is SNHLY and CDR2 is FYNNEI. The junction had 9 bases not matched to a gene; V was cut back by 6 bases and J by 0 bases. DNA for the CDR3: TGTGCCAGCAGCGAGACTAGCGGGAGCCAGCTAGCCAAAAACATTCAGTACTTC. Translation: CASSETSGSQLAKNIQYF.

The chain carries TRBV2 and TRBJ1-5; 9 bases agree with TRBD1. CDR1 is SNHLY, CDR2 FYNNEI, per germline. The CDR3 runs 13 residues. Germline trimming cut 8 bases from V and 4 bases from J; bases unmatched to any gene: 3. The CDR3, as DNA: TGTGCCAGCGGAGGACAGGGGAATCAGCCCCAGCATTTT. As protein: CASGGQGNQPQHF. Looking up the rest from reference TRBV2 and TRBJ1-5 gives the full variable domain: EPEVTQTPSHQVTQMGQEVILRCVPISNHLYFYWYRQILGQKVEFLVSFYNNEISEKSEIFDDQFSVERPDGSNFTLKIRSTKLEDSAMYFCASGGQGNQPQHFGDGTRLSIL.

The chain joins TRBV4-1 to TRBJ1-4, with 10 positions matching TRBD1. Per germline, CDR1 MGHRA and CDR2 YSYEKL. CDR3 size: 16 residues. With V trimmed by 5 bases and J by 10 bases, 13 bases remained unmatched. The CDR3 protein is CASSEGPGQGPPKLFF. In DNA, the CDR3 is TGCGCCAGCAGCGAGGGTCCGGGACAGGGGCCCCCAAAACTGTTTTTT.

V and J are TRBV10-1 and TRBJ1-5; the D is unclear. CDR3 length equals 13 residues. V was cut by 6 bases and J by 4 bases, with 10 bases left in between. Germline CDR1 and CDR2: WNHNN and SYGVQD (reference sequence). DNA of the CDR3: TGCGCCAGCAGGCAGGCGCCGAATCAGCCCCAGCATTTT. This translates into CASRQAPNQPQHF.

The genes are TRBV7-2 and TRBJ2-1; D gene uncertain. The CDR3 loop spans 11 amino acids. V gave up 3 bases and J gave up 3 bases, with 0 bases separating them. Germline-derived CDR1 and CDR2 are SGHTA and FQGNSA. CDR3 sequence reads: CASSFYNEQFF. The CDR3 bases are TGTGCCAGCAGCTTCTACAATGAGCAGTTCTTC.

The chain carries TRBV25-1 and TRBJ1-3; 7 bases are a match to TRBD1. The germline CDR1 and CDR2 sequences are MGHDK and SYGVNS. J gave up 4 bases and V 5 bases, and 2 bases lay outside the gene matches. The CDR3 is made up of 13 amino acids. The CDR3 sequence is CASSRGQGNTIYF. CDR3 coding DNA: TGTGCCAGCAGTCGGGGACAGGGAAACACCATATATTTT.

The gene calls are TRBV4-1 and TRBJ2-3, with 8 bases lining up with TRBD2. Germline CDR1 is MGHRA and CDR2 is YSYEKL. Trimming at V came to 5 bases and at J to 6 bases, leaving 10 bases not matched to a gene. This CDR3 region has 15 residues. The DNA of the CDR3 is TGCGCCAGCAGCGCTCAGCCGGGAGGGTCGGATACGCAGTATTTT. Translation: CASSAQPGGSDTQYF.

The chain links TRBV18 to TRBJ1-1; possible D gene TRBD1, 5 bases. CDR1 is KGHSH and CDR2 is LQKENI in the germline V gene. Trimming removed 2 bases from V and 2 bases from J, with 6 bases in between. The CDR3 is made up of 13 amino acids. The CDR3 bases are TGTGCCAGCTCACCAACAGGAAACACTGAAGCTTTCTTT. It translates to CASSPTGNTEAFF.

CDR3 sequence reads: CASSERVTDGYTF. The CDR3 DNA reads TGCGCCAGCAGTGAAAGGGTAACGGATGGCTACACCTTC. This chain uses TRBV10-1 with TRBJ1-2, with D hard to call. The CDR3 is 13 amino acids. Trimming stripped 3 bases from V and 6 bases from J, with 11 bases between. Germline values: CDR1 WNHNN, CDR2 SYGVQD (reference sequence).

This sequence joins TRBV11-2 and TRBJ2-2; 9 bases line up with TRBD2. The V gene end was trimmed by 1 base and the J gene end by 4 bases; junction bases not matched to a gene: 10. The CDR3 has 18 amino acids. Germline CDR1 SGHAT, CDR2 FQNNGV. CDR3 protein: CASSLVGGRARVTGELFF. The CDR3 nucleotides are TGTGCCAGCAGCTTAGTGGGCGGGAGGGCGAGAGTCACCGGGGAGCTGTTTTTT.

This sequence joins TRBV5-1 and TRBJ1-5; no clear D. Germline CDR1 and CDR2: SGHRS and YFSETQ. Trimming shortened V by 5 bases and J by 4 bases, and 13 bases separated the two germline ends. This CDR3 is 14 amino acids long. The CDR3 sequence: CASSPDGLNQPQHF. As DNA, the CDR3 is TGCGCCAGCAGTCCGGACGGGTTAAATCAGCCCCAGCATTTT.

This CDR3 reads CASSHGTSGANTGELFF. Here the CDR3 DNA reads TGTGCCAGCAGCCATGGGACTAGCGGGGCGAACACCGGGGAGCTGTTTTTT. The chain couples TRBV11-2 to TRBJ2-2; 13 positions agree with TRBD2. This CDR3 contains 17 residues. J lost 0 bases, V lost 5 bases, and 3 bases had no gene match. Germline assignment: CDR1 SGHAT and CDR2 FQNNGV.

This clone was observed once. The chain combines TRBV12-5 with TRBJ1-6; D unresolved. This CDR3 is built from 16 residues. Germline CDR1 LGHNT, CDR2 FRNRAP. With 3 bases removed from V and 3 bases from J, the gap between germline ends came to 12 bases. The CDR3 reads CASGFDRLDYNSPLHF. The CDR3 coding sequence is TGTGCTAGTGGTTTTGACCGGCTTGACTATAATTCACCCCTCCACTTT. The complete variable domain, with remaining parts taken from reference TRBV12-5 and TRBJ1-6, reads DARVTQTPRHKVTEMGQEVTMRCQPILGHNTVFWYRQTMMQGLELLAYFRNRAPLDDSGMPKDRFSAEMPDATLATLKIQPSEPRDSAVYFCASGFDRLDYNSPLHFGNGTRLTVT.

J is TRBJ2-2 and V is TRBV4-1; D unclear. CDR1 MGHRA and CDR2 YSYEKL come from the germline V gene. Trimming shortened V by 3 bases and J by 6 bases, and 14 bases separated the two germline ends. This CDR3 is 15 amino acids long. The CDR3 region has the DNA TGCGCCAGCAGCCATCCAGCGAGTGCCCCCGGGGAGCTGTTTTTT. It specifies CASSHPASAPGELFF.

The rearrangement uses TRBV7-9 and TRBJ2-1, with 13 bases lining up with TRBD2. This CDR3 spans 17 amino acids. Germline values: CDR1 SEHNR, CDR2 FQNEAQ (reference sequence). After removal of 5 bases from V and 9 bases from J, the junction contained 13 bases not matched to a gene. The CDR3 region is CASSPKGLAGVSVEQFF. For the CDR3, the DNA is TGTGCCAGCAGCCCGAAAGGACTAGCGGGAGTTTCAGTTGAGCAGTTCTTC.

The genes are TRBV6-7 and TRBJ2-7; 9 positions match TRBD1. TRBV6-7 is sorted into the ORF group, with uncertain function. The CDR3 contains 19 residues. V lost 7 bases, J lost 2 bases, and 21 bases stayed unmatched. This chain's CDR3 is CASTTSDRGSPDQAYEQYF. The CDR3 DNA reads TGTGCCAGCACCACTTCGGACAGGGGCTCACCGGATCAGGCCTACGAGCAGTACTTC.

The rearrangement joins TRBV7-9 to TRBJ2-3, with 8 bases that match TRBD2. V shed 3 bases, J shed 6 bases, and the junction held 2 bases outside the gene matches. This CDR3 has 13 amino acids. Germline V gene lookup returns CDR1 SEHNR and CDR2 FQNEAQ (reference sequence). CDR3 amino acids: CASSFTSGDTQYF. The DNA of the CDR3 is TGTGCCAGCAGCTTCACTAGCGGTGATACGCAGTATTTT.

The genes are TRBV4-2 and TRBJ2-1; D may be TRBD2 (6 bases). V lost 8 bases and J lost 4, with 18 bases in between. This CDR3 has 15 residues. From germline, CDR1 is LGHNA and CDR2 YNFKEQ. CDR3 nucleotides: TGTGCCAGCTCGCTGGCCCTCGCGGGGTACAATGAGCAGTTCTTC. It encodes CASSLALAGYNEQFF.

The CDR3 coding sequence is TGTGCCAGCAGCTTAGGGACAGGGCATCTCGAGCAGTACTTC. Protein sequence: CASSLGTGHLEQYF. The chain recombines TRBV7-2 with TRBJ2-7; the match to TRBD1 covers 8 bases. CDR1 is SGHTA, CDR2 FQGNSA, per germline. Unmatched junction bases numbered 5, after V lost 1 base and J lost 6 bases. The CDR3 loop spans 14 amino acids.

V gene TRBV21-1 combines with J gene TRBJ1-5; the D call in the table, TRBD1, was not verified against the DNA. TRBV21-1 is shown as a pseudogene. The CDR3 length is 17 residues. CDR3 in DNA: TGTGCCAGCAGGTTCCTTCCTCGGACAGGCTGGGATCAGCCCCAGCATTTT. Residues: CASRFLPRTGWDQPQHF.

The chain has TRBV5-1 and TRBJ2-6; a weak D match, TRBD2 (6 bases). The CDR3 length is 16 residues. Germline CDR1 is SGHRS and CDR2 is YFSETQ. The V gene lost 4 bases and the J gene lost 0 bases, with 11 bases spanning the gap. DNA of the CDR3: TGCGCCAGCAGCCCGGGGGACGTCTCTGGGGCCAACGTCCTGACTTTC. Protein: CASSPGDVSGANVLTF.

This clone was counted once. The chain is built from TRBV5-4 and TRBJ2-3; no clear D. This CDR3 contains 17 residues. V gave up 0 bases and J gave up 2 bases, with 16 bases separating them. CDR1 is SGHNT, CDR2 YYREEE, per germline (reference sequence). CDR3 sequence reads: CASSLGSWELDTDTQYF. DNA for the CDR3: TGTGCCAGCAGCTTGGGGTCTTGGGAACTCGACACAGATACGCAGTATTTT.